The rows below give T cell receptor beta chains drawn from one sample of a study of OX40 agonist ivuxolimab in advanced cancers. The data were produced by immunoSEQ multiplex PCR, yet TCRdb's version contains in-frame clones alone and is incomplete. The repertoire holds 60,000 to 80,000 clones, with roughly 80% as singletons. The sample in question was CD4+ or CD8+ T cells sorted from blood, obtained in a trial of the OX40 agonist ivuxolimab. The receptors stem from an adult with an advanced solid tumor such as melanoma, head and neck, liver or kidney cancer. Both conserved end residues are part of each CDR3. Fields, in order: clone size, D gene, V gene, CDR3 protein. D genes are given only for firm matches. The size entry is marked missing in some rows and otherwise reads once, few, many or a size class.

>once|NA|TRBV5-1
CASSRFGGPDNEQFF
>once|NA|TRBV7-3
CASSQGFDTEAFF
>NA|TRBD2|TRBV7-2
CASSLGGTSGRPYEQYF
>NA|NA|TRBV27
CASSLISADTQYF
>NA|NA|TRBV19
CASSRHQKMQDTQYF
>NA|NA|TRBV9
CASSGRGSRFSGNTIYF
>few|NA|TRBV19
CASRDRRSTDTQYF
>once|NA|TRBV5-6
CASSLGGIYATEQFF
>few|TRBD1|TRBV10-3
CAISQGTGGQPQHF
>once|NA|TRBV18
CASSPPTQGPEAFF
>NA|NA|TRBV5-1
CASSVAGQLSGNTIYF
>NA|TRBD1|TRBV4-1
CASSQIRDRARAFF
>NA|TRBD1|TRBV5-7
CASSLPGQGRNEQYF
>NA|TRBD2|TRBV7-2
CASSSHLAGLADTQYF